The next 20 T cell receptor beta chains were all read from a single sample in a study of blood T cell repertoires in COVID-19. Assay used: immunoSEQ multiplex PCR; TCRdb lists only in-frame clones, some missing. Of about 310,000 clones in the sample, roughly nine tenths are singletons; the top ten hold just under 9.5%. Input material: PBMCs or T cells enriched from blood (not recorded which). The receptor source for this set is a woman in her twenties or thirties who had recovered from COVID-19.

The rearrangement links TRBV10-3 to TRBJ2-7; possible D gene TRBD1, 6 bases. Germline assignment: CDR1 ENHRY and CDR2 SYGVKD. CDR3 size: 13 residues. Trimming cost V 10 bases and J 3 bases, with 16 bases left between them. Here the CDR3 DNA reads TGTGCCACTAACCCCGGGACAAACTACGAGCAGTACTTC. Encoded protein: CATNPGTNYEQYF.

J is TRBJ2-2 and V is TRBV12-3 or TRBV12-4, with 7 bases aligning to TRBD2. This CDR3 has 13 residues. J was trimmed by 7 bases and V by 3 bases; bases with no gene match: 2. The CDR3 region is CASSFREVGELFF. CDR3 in DNA: TGTGCCAGCAGTTTTCGGGAGGTCGGGGAGCTGTTTTTT.

The V call is TRBV9, the J call TRBJ1-1; maybe TRBD1 (6 bases). CDR1 and CDR2 from the germline V gene are SGDLS and YYNGEE. This CDR3 region has 16 residues. The V gene lost 0 bases and the J gene lost 0 bases, with 12 bases spanning the gap. CDR3 sequence reads: CASSVGSNRVNTEAFF. As DNA, the CDR3 is TGTGCCAGCAGCGTAGGCAGTAACAGGGTGAACACTGAAGCTTTCTTT.

V is TRBV5-4 and J is TRBJ1-3; 7 nucleotides agree with TRBD1. The length of the CDR3 is 15 residues. Germline assignment: CDR1 SGHNT and CDR2 YYREEE (reference sequence). The J segment lost 5 bases and the V segment lost 4 bases, leaving 9 bases of the junction unmatched. The CDR3 spells CASSDARDRRNTIYF. In DNA form, the CDR3 reads TGTGCCAGCAGCGACGCCCGGGACAGAAGAAACACCATATATTTT. Combining the CDR3 with reference TRBV5-4 and TRBJ1-3 gives the whole variable domain ETGVTQSPTHLIKTRGQQVTLRCSSQSGHNTVSWYQQALGQGPQFIFQYYREEENGRGNFPPRFSGLQFPNYSSELNVNALELDDSALYLCASSDARDRRNTIYFGEGSWLTVV.

The chain has TRBV10-3 and TRBJ1-5, with D perhaps matching TRBD1 (6 bases). Per the germline V gene, CDR1 is ENHRY and CDR2 is SYGVKD. Trimming stripped 10 bases from V and 4 bases from J, with 14 bases between. The CDR3 runs 13 residues. The CDR3 loop is CATNTGLNQPQHF. CDR3 coding DNA: TGTGCCACTAACACAGGGTTGAATCAGCCCCAGCATTTT.

This clone was seen a few times. The V gene is TRBV15, the J gene TRBJ1-2; 8 nucleotides align to TRBD1. There are 16 residues in the CDR3. The V gene's germline CDR1 is LNHNV and CDR2 YYDKDF (reference sequence). With V trimmed by 1 base and J by 1 base, 5 bases remained unmatched. Here the CDR3 DNA reads TGTGCCACCAGCAGAGGCTACAGGGGGGGTAACTATGGCTACACCTTC. This translates into CATSRGYRGGNYGYTF.

The chain combines TRBV12-3 or TRBV12-4 with TRBJ2-2; TRBD1 is a possible D gene (6 bases). This CDR3 is built from 13 residues. V lost 5 bases and J 6 bases, leaving 10 bases between the germline ends. The CDR3 here is CASSQTGSGELFF. In DNA form, the CDR3 reads TGTGCCAGCAGTCAAACAGGGTCCGGGGAGCTGTTTTTT.

The chain has TRBV5-8 and TRBJ1-4; D remains ambiguous. The germline CDR1 and CDR2 sequences are SGHTS and YDEGEE. V was pared by 6 bases and J by 9 bases, with 15 bases between. This CDR3 has 13 amino acids. The CDR3 loop is CASTVARVKKLFF. Here the CDR3 DNA reads TGTGCCAGCACCGTGGCCCGGGTGAAAAAACTGTTTTTT.

This rearrangement joins TRBV7-6 to TRBJ2-5; 7 bases match TRBD1. Looked up from germline, CDR1 is SGHVS and CDR2 is FNYEAQ. The CDR3 has 16 residues. The V and J ends lost 3 bases and 5 bases, in that order; junction bases with no gene match: 12. The CDR3 DNA is TGTGCCAGCAGCTTCCTCCAACAGGGGTGGTGGGAGACCCAGTACTTC. Translation: CASSFLQQGWWETQYF.

This sequence joins TRBV28 and TRBJ2-5; the match to TRBD1 covers 10 bases. The CDR3 covers 13 residues. From germline, CDR1 is MDHEN and CDR2 SYDVKM. Losses at the gene ends were 6 bases for V and 2 bases for J; bases not matched to a gene: 0. The CDR3 DNA reads TGTGCCAGCAGGGACAGGGGGCAAGAGACCCAGTACTTC. The encoded protein is CASRDRGQETQYF.

Written as DNA, the CDR3 is TGTGCCAGCTCGGGACACCTTAACTATGGCTACACCTTC. Its protein is CASSGHLNYGYTF. This sequence joins TRBV2 and TRBJ1-2; a weak D match, TRBD1 (6 bases). The germline V and J ends were trimmed by 8 bases and 1 base, with 11 bases remaining between them. This CDR3 spans 13 amino acids. Germline lookup yields CDR1 SNHLY and CDR2 FYNNEI.

In nucleotides, the CDR3 is TGTGCCAGCAGTGAGCAGGGGGCCGGGGGGCCCCAGCATTTT. This sequence encodes CASSEQGAGGPQHF. The J gene is TRBJ1-5, the V gene TRBV2; TRBD1 aligns across 8 bases. V lost 3 bases and J lost 9; bases outside the gene matches: 7. The germline CDR1 and CDR2 sequences are SNHLY and FYNNEI. The CDR3 has 14 residues.

The chain is built from TRBV6-6 and TRBJ1-2; 12 nucleotides match TRBD1. Germline V gene data show CDR1 as MNHNY and CDR2 as SVGAGI (reference sequence). Trimming cost V 5 bases and J 2 bases; bases outside gene matches: 9. CDR3 length: 17 amino acids. The CDR3 DNA follows: TGTGCCAGCAGTCCTGGGACAGGGGGCGCGGGGAACTATGGCTACACCTTC. Its protein is CASSPGTGGAGNYGYTF.

The chain joins TRBV19 to TRBJ1-6; 8 nucleotides line up with TRBD1. This CDR3 is built from 16 residues. The germline CDR1 and CDR2 sequences are LNHDA and SQIVND (reference sequence). J lost 11 bases, V lost 3 bases, and 12 bases had no gene match. As DNA, the CDR3 is TGTGCCAGTAGTATCCTCGCGACAGGGGCGGTTCCACCCCTCCACTTT. Translated: CASSILATGAVPPLHF.

V usage is TRBV7-3 and J usage is TRBJ2-5, with D possibly being TRBD1 (6 bases). The CDR3 sequence is 14 residues long. Per the germline V gene, CDR1 is SGHTA and CDR2 is FQGTGA. Trimming cost V 5 bases and J 5 bases, with 15 bases left between them. The CDR3 region has the DNA TGTGCCAGCAGCCCCGGGACAAACGGGGAGACCCAGTACTTC. Translated: CASSPGTNGETQYF.

The chain carries TRBV27 and TRBJ2-7, with TRBD1 as a possible D gene (6 bases). V was pared by 6 bases and J by 5 bases, with 29 bases between. CDR1 is MNHEY and CDR2 is SMNVEV in the germline V gene (reference sequence). The CDR3 has 18 residues. The CDR3 region is CASSLLPPRQGIRDEQYF. The CDR3 DNA reads as TGTGCCAGCAGCCTGCTCCCTCCGAGGCAGGGGATTCGGGACGAGCAGTACTTC.

The chain employs TRBV4-3 and TRBJ1-1, with D uncertain. This CDR3 is built from 15 residues. Trimming cost V 1 base and J 1 base, with 10 bases left between them. Germline loops: CDR1 LGHNA, CDR2 YSLEER. This CDR3 reads CASSQVEGWNTEAFF. In nucleotides, the CDR3 is TGCGCCAGCAGCCAAGTGGAGGGTTGGAACACTGAAGCTTTCTTT.

V is TRBV7-9 and J is TRBJ2-7; TRBD1 matches 10 bases. Germline V gives CDR1 SEHNR, CDR2 FQNEAQ (reference sequence). The CDR3 consists of 15 residues. Losses at the gene ends were 5 bases for V and 4 bases for J; bases not matched to a gene: 8. Here the CDR3 reads CASSISGTGVYEQYF. DNA for the CDR3: TGTGCCAGCAGCATAAGTGGGACAGGGGTTTACGAGCAGTACTTC.

This clone was seen a handful of times. This chain joins TRBV2 and TRBJ1-1, with D perhaps TRBD1 (6 bases). Trimming took off 2 bases at V and 3 bases at J, with 10 bases between the two ends. The CDR3 is 14 residues long. Germline CDR1 reads SNHLY; CDR2 reads FYNNEI. Here the CDR3 reads CASSEQGPDTEAFF. CDR3 coding DNA: TGTGCCAGCAGTGAACAGGGGCCGGACACTGAAGCTTTCTTT.

V is TRBV15 and J is TRBJ2-4; D gene ambiguous. This CDR3 has 16 amino acids. With 3 bases removed from V and 0 bases from J, the gap between germline ends came to 12 bases. CDR1 and CDR2 from the germline V gene are LNHNV and YYDKDF (reference sequence). The CDR3 protein is CATSSESYLAKNIQYF. CDR3 coding DNA: TGTGCCACCAGCAGTGAGTCCTACCTAGCCAAAAACATTCAGTACTTC.